The next 25 T cell receptor beta chains were all read from a single sample in a study of blood T cell repertoires in COVID-19 (dated by TCRdb to between 2020 and 2021). Libraries were built with the immunoSEQ multiplex PCR assay. Held by TCRdb, this immuneACCESS table contains in-frame sequences only and omits some clones. Under half of the omission traces to an unresolved V gene where checked; the cause of the rest is unknown. The sample table lists around 240,000 clones, roughly 83% of them with a count of one. The top ten clones comprise around 7.2% of the sample. Sequenced: peripheral blood. All receptors come from a woman between 50 and 59 years old with acute or convalescent COVID-19.

The chain employs TRBV5-1 and TRBJ2-2, with TRBD2 matching over 10 bases. V lost 4 bases, J lost 3 bases, and 6 bases stayed unmatched. Germline V CDR1 and CDR2: SGHRS, YFSETQ. The CDR3 extends over 16 amino acids. The CDR3 DNA is TGCGCCAGCAGCACCCCACTAGCGGGGTACACCGGGGAGCTGTTTTTT. Translating it yields CASSTPLAGYTGELFF.

The chain is built from TRBV3-1 (or the pseudogene TRBV3-2) and TRBJ1-1; the D is unclear. CDR1 and CDR2 from the germline V gene are LGHDT and YNNKEL (reference sequence). The CDR3 is 12 amino acids. Trimming removed 8 bases at V and 8 bases at J, with 15 bases between. The CDR3 DNA reads TGTGCCAGCTCGGAGACGATGACGGAAGCTTTCTTT. It specifies CASSETMTEAFF.

The genes are TRBV3-1 (or the pseudogene TRBV3-2) and TRBJ2-1; D is undetermined. Trimming pared 6 bases from V and 5 bases from J, leaving 8 bases between. The CDR3 loop spans 12 amino acids. Per the germline V gene, CDR1 is LGHDT and CDR2 is YNNKEL (reference sequence). DNA of the CDR3: TGTGCCAGCAGTCGCGCCCACAATGAGCAGTTCTTC. Its translation is CASSRAHNEQFF.

The rearrangement joins TRBV18 to TRBJ1-4; D is ambiguous. Germline loops: CDR1 KGHSH, CDR2 LQKENI. The V gene lost 2 bases and the J gene lost 4 bases, with 14 bases spanning the gap. This CDR3 comprises 16 residues. CDR3 loop: CASSPGRTGFNEKLFF. The CDR3 bases are TGTGCCAGCTCACCAGGGAGGACGGGATTTAATGAAAAACTGTTTTTT.

The gene calls are TRBV6-5 and TRBJ1-1; 7 bases fit TRBD1. The CDR3 is 13 residues long. Germline V gives CDR1 MNHEY, CDR2 SVGAGI. V gave up 6 bases and J gave up 0 bases; unmatched junction bases: 1. The CDR3 nucleotides read TGTGCCAGCAGGGACAGGCTGAACACTGAAGCTTTCTTT. Its protein product is CASRDRLNTEAFF.

V gene TRBV2 combines with J gene TRBJ2-7, with 8 nucleotides matching TRBD2. The V and J ends lost 8 bases and 0 bases, in that order; junction bases with no gene match: 6. CDR1 and CDR2 (germline): SNHLY, FYNNEI. The CDR3 loop spans 14 amino acids. The CDR3 spells CASLGLASSYEQYF. The CDR3 DNA follows: TGTGCCAGCCTTGGACTAGCTTCCTCCTACGAGCAGTACTTC.

The chain employs TRBV7-2 and TRBJ1-2; 7 bases match TRBD1. The CDR3 covers 13 residues. Germline V gene lookup returns CDR1 SGHTA and CDR2 FQGNSA. The V and J ends lost 1 base and 6 bases, in that order; junction bases with no gene match: 2. CDR3 amino acids: CASSLDRGDGYTF. CDR3 nucleotides: TGTGCCAGCAGCTTAGACAGGGGAGATGGCTACACCTTC.

The chain recombines TRBV6-6 with TRBJ1-5; D perhaps matches TRBD1 (5 bases). CDR1 is MNHNY and CDR2 is SVGAGI in the germline V gene (reference sequence). V was shortened by 4 bases and J by 6 bases, with 13 bases between the two germline ends. The CDR3 is 14 residues long. The CDR3 sequence is CASSSREAAQPQHF. As DNA, the CDR3 is TGTGCCAGCAGTTCCAGGGAGGCAGCTCAGCCCCAGCATTTT.

This clone appeared once. The chain uses TRBV15 and TRBJ2-4; TRBD1 agrees at 10 bases. The junction had 6 bases not matched to a gene; V was cut back by 1 base and J by 9 bases. The CDR3 length is 15 residues. Looked up from germline, CDR1 is LNHNV and CDR2 is YYDKDF (reference sequence). DNA for the CDR3: TGTGCCACCAGCAGAGGCGACAGGGGGCTGGGCATTCAGTACTTC. Protein product: CATSRGDRGLGIQYF. The variable domain in full, with the rest retrieved from reference TRBV15 and TRBJ2-4, is DAMVIQNPRYQVTQFGKPVTLSCSQTLNHNVMYWYQQKSSQAPKLLFHYYDKDFNNEADTPDNFQSRRPNTSFCFLDIRSPGLGDTAMYLCATSRGDRGLGIQYFGAGTRLSVL.

The rearrangement links TRBV7-6 to TRBJ2-3, with a tentative D call TRBD1 (5 bases). V lost 3 bases and J 4 bases, leaving 14 bases between the germline ends. Germline CDR1 is SGHVS and CDR2 is FNYEAQ. The CDR3 is 15 amino acids. The CDR3 nucleotides are TGTGCCAGCAGCTTTCAGGGCGACGGTCCAGATACGCAGTATTTT. The encoded protein is CASSFQGDGPDTQYF.

DNA of the CDR3: TGCGCCAGCAGCCAACTAGCGGCCCCCACAGATACGCAGTATTTT. It specifies CASSQLAAPTDTQYF. V usage is TRBV4-3 and J usage is TRBJ2-3, with 7 bases fitting TRBD2. The germline gives CDR1 LGHNA, CDR2 YSLEER. V lost 2 bases to trimming and J lost 2 bases; unmatched junction nucleotides: 4. The CDR3 covers 15 residues.

The genes are TRBV12-3 or TRBV12-4 and TRBJ1-5; possible D gene TRBD1, 5 bases. The CDR3 is 13 amino acids. The ends were cut back, 4 bases at V and 5 bases at J, with 9 bases in the middle. The CDR3 here is CASSYWGHQPQHF. In nucleotides, the CDR3 is TGTGCCAGCAGTTATTGGGGCCATCAGCCCCAGCATTTT.

This clone was seen at least ten times. The chain couples TRBV7-6 to TRBJ2-7; TRBD2 aligns across 13 bases. CDR1 and CDR2 from the germline V gene are SGHVS and FNYEAQ. The CDR3 loop spans 16 amino acids. V lost 4 bases, J lost 10 bases, and 13 bases stayed unmatched. The CDR3 nucleotides read TGTGCCAGCAGCTCCACCAGCCGGACTAGCGGGGGTGATCAGTACTTC. Translating it yields CASSSTSRTSGGDQYF. Variable domain in full (rest from reference TRBV7-6 and TRBJ2-7): GAGVSQSPRYKVTKRGQDVALRCDPISGHVSLYWYRQALGQGPEFLTYFNYEAQQDKSGLPNDRFSAERPEGSISTLTIQRTEQRDSAMYRCASSSTSRTSGGDQYFGPGTRLTVT.

This chain connects TRBV5-1 to TRBJ1-2, with 8 bases fitting TRBD1. This CDR3 is 18 amino acids long. Germline V gives CDR1 SGHRS, CDR2 YFSETQ. Germline trimming cut 4 bases from V and 3 bases from J; bases unmatched to any gene: 17. CDR3 sequence: CASSPLQGVRVLDYGYTF. As DNA, the CDR3 is TGCGCCAGCAGCCCATTACAGGGGGTAAGGGTATTGGACTATGGCTACACCTTC.

The chain is built from TRBV7-9 and TRBJ2-5; D gene uncertain. The CDR3 is made up of 14 amino acids. The germline V gene has CDR1 SEHNR and CDR2 FQNEAQ (reference sequence). V gave up 3 bases and J gave up 7 bases, with 15 bases separating them. The CDR3: CASSFDFPVGTQYF. DNA of the CDR3: TGTGCCAGCAGCTTTGACTTCCCGGTGGGGACCCAGTACTTC.

CDR3 residues: CASSPLGTLKETQYF. CDR3 sequence (DNA): TGTGCCAGCAGCCCACTCGGGACACTCAAAGAGACCCAGTACTTC. The rearrangement links TRBV3-1 (or the pseudogene TRBV3-2) to TRBJ2-5, with TRBD1 as a possible D gene (6 bases). Trimming stripped 4 bases from V and 3 bases from J, with 15 bases between. Germline lookup yields CDR1 LGHDT and CDR2 YNNKEL (reference sequence). The CDR3 has 15 residues.

This chain links TRBV6-5 with TRBJ2-1; D is uncertain. CDR3 length: 15 amino acids. Germline V gene lookup returns CDR1 MNHEY and CDR2 SVGAGI. V was pared by 3 bases and J by 4 bases, with 13 bases between. The CDR3 sequence is CASSYRPTIYNEQFF. The CDR3 coding sequence is TGTGCCAGCAGTTATCGGCCAACTATATACAATGAGCAGTTCTTC.

The chain is built from TRBV24-1 and TRBJ2-3, with unresolved D. The V end was cut by 1 base, the J end by 5 bases, with 6 bases between. Per the germline V gene, CDR1 is KGHDR and CDR2 is SFDVKD. The CDR3 is 13 amino acids. The chain's CDR3 is CATSDLRQDTQYF. The CDR3 region has the DNA TGTGCCACCAGTGATTTACGACAAGATACGCAGTATTTT.

The chain has TRBV6-6 and TRBJ1-3, with 7 bases that match TRBD1. Germline V lookup: CDR1 MNHNY, CDR2 SVGAGI (reference sequence). This CDR3 comprises 15 residues. Trimming at V came to 5 bases and at J to 4 bases, leaving 8 bases not matched to a gene. The CDR3 bases are TGTGCCAGCAGTAACAGTGGGACAGTGGGAAACACCATATATTTT. It encodes CASSNSGTVGNTIYF.

The chain employs TRBV4-1 and TRBJ1-3; D might be TRBD1 (6 bases). Germline lookup yields CDR1 MGHRA and CDR2 YSYEKL. Trimming pared 4 bases from V and 0 bases from J, leaving 10 bases between. This CDR3 comprises 15 residues. CDR3 amino acids: CASSPTDSSGNTIYF. As DNA, the CDR3 is TGCGCCAGCAGCCCTACGGACAGCTCTGGAAACACCATATATTTT.

This chain links TRBV6-6 with TRBJ2-7; 8 bases are shared with TRBD2. The V segment lost 5 bases and the J segment 2 bases; nucleotides outside the gene matches: 17. The germline V gene encodes CDR1 MNHNY and CDR2 SVGAGI (reference sequence). The CDR3 consists of 18 residues. For the CDR3, the DNA is TGTGCCAGCAGTCCGACAGGACTAGCCCCGCGTTCGCCCTACGAGCAGTACTTC. Protein: CASSPTGLAPRSPYEQYF.

The CDR3 bases are TGTGCCATCGGAAGGGACAGGGGGCTTGAAAAACTGTTTTTT. Translated: CAIGRDRGLEKLFF. This chain connects TRBV10-3 to TRBJ1-4; 12 bases match TRBD1. The V and J ends lost 8 bases and 7 bases, in that order; junction bases with no gene match: 5. The CDR3 consists of 14 residues. Germline V gene lookup returns CDR1 ENHRY and CDR2 SYGVKD.

This clone was seen just once. The chain recombines TRBV7-9 with TRBJ1-1; possibly TRBD1 for D (5 bases). This CDR3 has 13 residues. V lost 8 bases and J lost 2, with 12 bases in between. The germline V gene has CDR1 SEHNR and CDR2 FQNEAQ (reference sequence). DNA of the CDR3: TGTGCCAGCGGGAGGGGTAGTAACACTGAAGCTTTCTTT. Its protein product is CASGRGSNTEAFF. Supplemented by reference TRBV7-9 and TRBJ1-1, the full variable domain reads DTGVSQNPRHKITKRGQNVTFRCDPISEHNRLYWYRQTLGQGPEFLTYFQNEAQLEKSRLLSDRFSAERPKGSFSTLEIQRTEQGDSAMYLCASGRGSNTEAFFGQGTRLTVV.

The gene calls are TRBV4-3 and TRBJ1-6; no firm D call. Trimming stripped 0 bases from V and 6 bases from J, with 9 bases between. This CDR3 contains 15 residues. The germline CDR1 and CDR2 sequences are LGHNA and YSLEER. The CDR3 loop is CASSQDRLSNSPLHF. CDR3 nucleotides: TGCGCCAGCAGCCAAGATCGTTTGAGTAATTCACCCCTCCACTTT.

The J gene is TRBJ2-7, the V gene TRBV6-5; D may be TRBD1 (5 bases). Germline CDR1 is MNHEY and CDR2 is SVGAGI. The ends were cut back, 0 bases at V and 2 bases at J, with 14 bases in the middle. The CDR3 covers 16 residues. The CDR3: CASSYSRDRETYEQYF. CDR3 nucleotide sequence: TGTGCCAGCAGTTACTCGCGAGACAGAGAAACCTACGAGCAGTACTTC.